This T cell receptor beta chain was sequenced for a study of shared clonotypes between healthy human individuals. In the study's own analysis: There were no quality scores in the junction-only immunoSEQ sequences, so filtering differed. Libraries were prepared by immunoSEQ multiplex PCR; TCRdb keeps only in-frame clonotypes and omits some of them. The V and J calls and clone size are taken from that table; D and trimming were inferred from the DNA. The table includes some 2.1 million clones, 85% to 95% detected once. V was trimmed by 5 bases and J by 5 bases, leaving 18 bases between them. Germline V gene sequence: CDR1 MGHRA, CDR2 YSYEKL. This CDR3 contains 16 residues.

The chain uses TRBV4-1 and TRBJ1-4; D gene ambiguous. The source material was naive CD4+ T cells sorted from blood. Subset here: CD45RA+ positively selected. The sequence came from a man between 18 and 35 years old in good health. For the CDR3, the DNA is TGCGCCAGCAGCTCCACCCCCCCGGAGCACAATGAAAAACTGTTTTTT. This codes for CASSSTPPEHNEKLFF.